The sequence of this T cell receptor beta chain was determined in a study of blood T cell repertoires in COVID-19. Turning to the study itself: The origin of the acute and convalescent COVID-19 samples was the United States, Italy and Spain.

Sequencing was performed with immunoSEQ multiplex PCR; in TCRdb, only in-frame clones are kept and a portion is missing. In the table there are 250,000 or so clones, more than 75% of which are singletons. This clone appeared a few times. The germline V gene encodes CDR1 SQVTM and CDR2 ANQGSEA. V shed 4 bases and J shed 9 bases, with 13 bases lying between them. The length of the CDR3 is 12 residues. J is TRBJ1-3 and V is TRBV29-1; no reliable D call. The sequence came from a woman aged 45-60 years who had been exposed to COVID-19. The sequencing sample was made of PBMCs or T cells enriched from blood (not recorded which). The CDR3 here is CSVGREIGTIYF. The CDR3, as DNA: TGCAGCGTTGGGAGAGAGATTGGCACCATATATTTT.